Below are 22 T cell receptor beta chains sequenced from a single sample in a study of blood T cell repertoires in COVID-19 (dated by TCRdb to 2020 to 2022). The method was the immunoSEQ multiplex PCR assay. Entries here come from immuneACCESS through TCRdb and include only in-frame sequences with V and J called. Some clones fail to appear in such tables; in the studies checked, an unresolved V gene covers under half of the shortfall, and the cause of the remainder is unknown. This sample has about 88,000 clones in its table, and about two thirds of those were observed once. 20% to 25% of the sample is held by the ten biggest clonotypes. Material for sequencing was peripheral blood. Receptors originate from a woman aged 55-70 years in a cohort sampled during active or convalescent COVID-19.

This clone was observed a few times. The CDR3 region is CASRYFGGSNQPQHF. The CDR3 DNA reads as TGTGCCAGCAGGTACTTCGGGGGGAGCAATCAGCCCCAGCATTTT. This chain joins TRBV28 and TRBJ1-5; possibly TRBD1 for D (5 bases). The CDR3 length is 15 residues. Germline CDR1 is MDHEN and CDR2 is SYDVKM. Trimming removed 6 bases at V and 1 base at J, with 13 bases between.

This chain joins TRBV6-5 and TRBJ1-2; D call uncertain. CDR3 length equals 15 residues. Trimming removed 0 bases from V and 7 bases from J, with 15 bases in between. The germline V gene encodes CDR1 MNHEY and CDR2 SVGAGI. The CDR3 reads CASSYSPVLPGGYTF. The CDR3 region has the DNA TGTGCCAGCAGTTACTCGCCAGTACTCCCAGGTGGCTACACCTTC.

CDR3 loop: CASSVSAVTEAFF. In DNA form, the CDR3 reads TGTGCCAGCAGCGTCTCCGCGGTCACTGAAGCTTTCTTT. The V call is TRBV9, the J call TRBJ1-1; no clear D. Germline loops: CDR1 SGDLS, CDR2 YYNGEE. CDR3 length: 13 amino acids. V gave up 2 bases and J gave up 4 bases, with 9 bases separating them.

This sequence joins TRBV9 and TRBJ2-3; 8 nucleotides match TRBD1. The CDR3 contains 14 residues. V shed 3 bases, J shed 5 bases, and the junction held 5 bases outside the gene matches. The V gene's germline CDR1 is SGDLS and CDR2 YYNGEE. The CDR3 sequence: CASSERQGKDTQYF. The CDR3 nucleotides are TGTGCCAGCAGCGAGAGACAGGGGAAAGATACGCAGTATTTT.

The V call is TRBV6-5, the J call TRBJ1-3; D is unresolved. CDR1 is MNHEY and CDR2 is SVGAGI in the germline V gene. Trimming removed 6 bases at V and 0 bases at J, with 12 bases between. CDR3 length: 15 residues. CDR3: CASREDGISGNTIYF. The CDR3 nucleotides read TGTGCCAGCAGGGAGGACGGAATCTCTGGAAACACCATATATTTT.

The chain carries TRBV3-1 (or the pseudogene TRBV3-2) and TRBJ1-6; 8 nucleotides line up with TRBD1. Germline assignment: CDR1 LGHDT and CDR2 YNNKEL (reference sequence). V shed 1 base, J shed 10 bases, and the junction held 15 bases outside the gene matches. This CDR3 region has 18 residues. CDR3 sequence (DNA): TGTGCCAGCAGCCAAGTCTCAGGGACAGGCCTCAAATGGTCACCCCTCCACTTT. It translates to CASSQVSGTGLKWSPLHF.

CDR3: CASSIPRGQGNTIYF. DNA for the CDR3: TGTGCCAGCAGCATACCGAGGGGGCAGGGAAACACCATATATTTT. The rearrangement uses TRBV11-2 and TRBJ1-3; 7 bases are a match to TRBD1. J gave up 4 bases and V 5 bases, and 8 bases lay outside the gene matches. CDR3 length: 15 amino acids. The V gene's germline CDR1 is SGHAT and CDR2 FQNNGV.

The V and J genes are TRBV30 and TRBJ1-2; 9 nucleotides line up with TRBD1. This CDR3 region has 14 residues. The junction had 9 bases not matched to a gene; V was cut back by 2 bases and J by 8 bases. The V gene's germline CDR1 is GTSNPN and CDR2 SVGIG (reference sequence). The CDR3 here is CAWSTDRGRYGYTF. The CDR3, as DNA: TGTGCCTGGAGTACGGACAGGGGACGGTACGGCTACACCTTC.

V gene TRBV4-2 combines with J gene TRBJ1-1; D is perhaps TRBD1 (6 bases). The CDR3 totals 16 residues. Germline V gives CDR1 LGHNA, CDR2 YNFKEQ. V was shortened by 5 bases and J by 1 base, with 17 bases between the two germline ends. The CDR3: CASSSEGQGRNTEAFF. CDR3 DNA: TGTGCCAGCAGCTCCGAGGGCCAGGGGCGGAACACTGAAGCTTTCTTT.

This chain uses TRBV5-1 with TRBJ1-2; 10 nucleotides match TRBD1. The V gene end was trimmed by 0 bases and the J gene end by 0 bases; junction bases not matched to a gene: 2. This CDR3 comprises 16 residues. CDR1 and CDR2 from the germline V gene are SGHRS and YFSETQ. The CDR3 DNA reads as TGCGCCAGCAGCTTGGGGGACAGGGGAGCTAACTATGGCTACACCTTC. This codes for CASSLGDRGANYGYTF. The variable domain in full, with the rest retrieved from reference TRBV5-1 and TRBJ1-2, is KAGVTQTPRYLIKTRGQQVTLSCSPISGHRSVSWYQQTPGQGLQFLFEYFSETQRNKGNFPGRFSGRQFSNSRSEMNVSTLELGDSALYLCASSLGDRGANYGYTFGSGTRLTVV.

This sequence joins TRBV7-2 and TRBJ1-4; D may be TRBD1 (5 bases). V was cut by 1 base and J by 4 bases, with 7 bases left in between. The CDR3 extends over 14 amino acids. Germline assignment: CDR1 SGHTA and CDR2 FQGNSA. DNA of the CDR3: TGTGCCAGCAGCTTAGACAGGCGTAATGAAAAACTGTTTTTT. It translates to CASSLDRRNEKLFF. Filled out from reference TRBV7-2 and TRBJ1-4, the complete variable domain reads GAGVSQSPSNKVTEKGKDVELRCDPISGHTALYWYRQSLGQGLEFLIYFQGNSAPDKSGLPSDRFSAERTGGSVSTLTIQRTQQEDSAVYLCASSLDRRNEKLFFGSGTQLSVL.

This clone was observed a handful of times. A junction end diverges from the germline sequence, so it may reflect a read error. V usage is TRBV5-4 and J usage is TRBJ1-2; 7 positions match TRBD1. Germline assignment: CDR1 SGHNT and CDR2 YYREEE (reference sequence). The CDR3 extends over 13 amino acids. CDR3 protein: CASSLASGGISAF. The DNA of the CDR3 is TGTGCCAGCAGCTTGGCCTCAGGGGGGATATCGGCCTTC.

The rearrangement joins TRBV3-1 (or the pseudogene TRBV3-2) to TRBJ1-2; no clear D gene. The ends were cut back, 1 base at V and 6 bases at J, with 9 bases in the middle. The CDR3 spans 13 residues. Germline lookup yields CDR1 LGHDT and CDR2 YNNKEL (reference sequence). CDR3 DNA: TGTGCCAGCAGCCAAGGTGCAGGTAATGGCTACACCTTC. This encodes CASSQGAGNGYTF.

On this clone: A single base separates this from a much larger clone, so it may be a read error. The chain uses TRBV30 and TRBJ2-3, with 10 nucleotides matching TRBD2. Unmatched junction bases numbered 8, after V lost 3 bases and J lost 5 bases. Germline CDR1 reads GTSNPN; CDR2 reads SVGIG (reference sequence). The CDR3 loop spans 15 amino acids. This CDR3 is CAWRGAGGRVDTQYF. CDR3 DNA sequence: TGTGCCTGGAGGGGAGCGGGGGGGCGGGTAGATACGCAGTATTTT.

The chain employs TRBV7-2 and TRBJ2-6; TRBD1 matches at 11 bases. Germline trimming cut 4 bases from V and 2 bases from J; bases unmatched to any gene: 1. This CDR3 has 16 residues. CDR1 is SGHTA and CDR2 is FQGNSA in the germline V gene. CDR3 amino acids: CASSSGQGAGANVLTF. CDR3 DNA: TGTGCCAGCAGCTCGGGACAGGGGGCTGGGGCCAACGTCCTGACTTTC.

The chain carries TRBV27 and TRBJ1-5; D possibly corresponds to TRBD1 (6 bases). Germline CDR1 MNHEY, CDR2 SMNVEV (reference sequence). The CDR3 contains 17 residues. V lost 1 base and J lost 7, with 20 bases in between. CDR3 loop: CASSLLWARGAGQPQHF. In nucleotides, the CDR3 is TGTGCCAGCAGTTTATTATGGGCCCGGGGGGCGGGACAGCCCCAGCATTTT.

V is TRBV5-6 and J is TRBJ1-3, with a possible D match to TRBD1 (5 bases). The germline gives CDR1 SGHDT, CDR2 YYEEEE. This CDR3 is built from 17 residues. With 0 bases removed from V and 1 base from J, the gap between germline ends came to 14 bases. The CDR3, as DNA: TGTGCCAGCAGCTTGGTAGGCAGGGAAGGATCTGGAAACACCATATATTTT. As protein: CASSLVGREGSGNTIYF.

The gene calls are TRBV2 and TRBJ1-5; a weak D match, TRBD1 (6 bases). The CDR3 runs to 15 residues. V lost 4 bases and J 5 bases, leaving 15 bases between the germline ends. CDR1 and CDR2 from the germline V gene are SNHLY and FYNNEI. The CDR3 DNA follows: TGTGCCAGCAGTGTTTTTGCAGGGGCTTATCAGCCCCAGCATTTT. It is translated as CASSVFAGAYQPQHF.

The gene calls are TRBV27 and TRBJ1-2; maybe TRBD1 (5 bases). The CDR3 is made up of 13 amino acids. V lost 3 bases, J lost 8 bases, and 13 bases lay in between. CDR1 is MNHEY, CDR2 SMNVEV, per germline (reference sequence). The DNA for the CDR3 is TGTGCCAGCAGTTTTGGGAGGGGCTGGGGCTACACCTTC. It encodes CASSFGRGWGYTF.

The chain recombines TRBV11-1 with TRBJ2-7, with D possibly TRBD2 on 6 matching bases. The CDR3 extends over 16 amino acids. Trimming stripped 0 bases from V and 2 bases from J, with 14 bases between. Germline V gene data show CDR1 as SGHAT and CDR2 as FQDESV (reference sequence). The CDR3 coding sequence is TGTGCCAGCAGCTTAGCGTACGGGGGTCCTACCTACGAGCAGTACTTC. Its translation is CASSLAYGGPTYEQYF.

The gene calls are TRBV6-5 and TRBJ1-2, with 11 bases aligning to TRBD1. V was pared by 2 bases and J by 7 bases, with 6 bases of the junction left unmatched. The CDR3 consists of 15 residues. Germline V gene data show CDR1 as MNHEY and CDR2 as SVGAGI. The CDR3 DNA follows: TGTGCCAGCAGTTACGGGTTCGGGACAGGGGGTGGCTACACCTTC. As protein: CASSYGFGTGGGYTF.

This clone was recorded a few times. V is TRBV15 and J is TRBJ2-7; 10 nucleotides align to TRBD2. Germline V lookup: CDR1 LNHNV, CDR2 YYDKDF (reference sequence). J lost 3 bases, V lost 2 bases, and 4 bases had no gene match. The CDR3 contains 15 residues. The CDR3 DNA follows: TGTGCCACCAGCAGACCAGCGGGGGGGAACTACGAGCAGTACTTC. Its protein product is CATSRPAGGNYEQYF.